This entry lists 20 T cell receptor beta chains sequenced from one sample in a study of CD8+ T cells in alopecia areata. In each case, RNA was isolated and then reverse transcribed into cDNA as the sequencing template. The assay was immunoSEQ multiplex PCR, and TCRdb's table has in-frame clones only and misses some. The table has 140,000 to 150,000 clones, around 50% seen once. This material consisted of CD4+ T cells sorted from blood, taken at week 0. The source of these receptors is a human donor with alopecia areata.

This clone was detected only a few times. The J gene is TRBJ2-5, the V gene TRBV29-1; TRBD2 is a possible D gene (6 bases). CDR1 and CDR2 from the germline V gene are SQVTM and ANQGSEA. The CDR3 consists of 11 residues. Trimming took off 7 bases at V and 5 bases at J, with 11 bases between the two ends. The CDR3 DNA is TGCAGCGCGGGACTCCCGGAGACCCAGTACTTC. The encoded protein is CSAGLPETQYF. The full variable domain, with the rest looked up from reference TRBV29-1 and TRBJ2-5, is SAVISQKPSRDICQRGTSLTIQCQVDSQVTMMFWYRQQPGQSLTLIATANQGSEATYESGFVIDKFPISRPNLTFSTLTVSNMSPEDSSIYLCSAGLPETQYFGPGTRLLVL.

CDR3 DNA sequence: TGCGCCAGCAGCTTCGGAGAGGGGGGAGGAGCTGAAGCTTTCTTT. This codes for CASSFGEGGGAEAFF. V gene TRBV5-1 combines with J gene TRBJ1-1, with TRBD1 as a possible D gene (6 bases). CDR3 size: 15 residues. Germline V gene data show CDR1 as SGHRS and CDR2 as YFSETQ. The germline V and J ends were trimmed by 2 bases and 6 bases, with 17 bases remaining between them.

The chain couples TRBV30 to TRBJ2-1; maybe TRBD2 (5 bases). Germline lookup yields CDR1 GTSNPN and CDR2 SVGIG (reference sequence). V was pared by 0 bases and J by 8 bases, with 11 bases between. The CDR3 spans 13 residues. The CDR3 coding sequence is TGTGCCTGGAGTGTAGCTGTGAGGGATGAGCAGTTCTTC. It yields the protein CAWSVAVRDEQFF.

This clone was picked up many times. The chain has TRBV21-1 and TRBJ2-3; the table's D call of TRBD1 was not tested on the DNA. TRBV21-1 is reported as a pseudogene. CDR3 length: 15 amino acids. In DNA form, the CDR3 reads TGTGCCAGCAGCACCCGACAGGGGGCCGGAGATACGCAGTATTTT. Residues: CASSTRQGAGDTQYF.

The chain is built from TRBV6-1 and TRBJ2-7; D may be TRBD1 (6 bases). Germline CDR1 is MNHNS and CDR2 is SASEGT. Trimming pared 1 base from V and 2 bases from J, leaving 9 bases between. This CDR3 spans 14 amino acids. The CDR3 DNA reads as TGTGCCAGCAGTGAAGGGACAGCCCCCTACGAGCAGTACTTC. It specifies CASSEGTAPYEQYF.

This chain connects TRBV2 to TRBJ2-5; the D is unclear. There are 11 residues in the CDR3. Germline V CDR1 and CDR2: SNHLY, FYNNEI. V was trimmed by 6 bases and J by 9 bases, leaving 11 bases between them. The DNA of the CDR3 is TGTGCCAGCAGGCGCACGGCGGCCCAGTACTTC. It codes for CASRRTAAQYF.

This clone was found once. This chain connects TRBV29-1 to TRBJ2-1, with unresolved D. The germline CDR1 and CDR2 sequences are SQVTM and ANQGSEA. This CDR3 region has 13 residues. With 1 base removed from V and 6 bases from J, the gap between germline ends came to 10 bases. The CDR3 protein is CSVEAQLANEQFF. In DNA form, the CDR3 reads TGCAGCGTTGAAGCGCAGTTAGCCAATGAGCAGTTCTTC.

Remarks on this clone: A junction end diverges from the germline sequence, so it may reflect a read error. The chain combines TRBV7-7 with TRBJ2-3; TRBD2 might be the D (5 bases). Germline V CDR1 and CDR2: SSHAT, FNYEAQ (reference sequence). The CDR3 is 14 amino acids. CDR3 in amino acids: CASSLAGRTDTQYF. The CDR3 DNA reads TGTGCTAGCAGCTTAGCTGGGAGAACAGATACGCAGTATTTT.

This clone was observed a few times. This sequence joins TRBV25-1 and TRBJ2-1; the D is unclear. Germline V gene sequence: CDR1 MGHDK, CDR2 SYGVNS. There are 12 residues in the CDR3. V gave up 3 bases and J gave up 7 bases, with 7 bases separating them. CDR3: CASSDGTNEQFF. The DNA of the CDR3 is TGTGCCAGCAGTGATGGCACGAATGAGCAGTTCTTC.

Only one count was recorded for this clone. This sequence joins TRBV2 and TRBJ1-2, with D unclear. V was clipped by 6 bases and J by 2 bases, with 10 bases between them. CDR3 length: 13 amino acids. Germline V CDR1 and CDR2: SNHLY, FYNNEI. The CDR3 coding sequence is TGTGCCAGCAGCTGGGATGTAAACTATGGCTACACCTTC. Translated, it gives CASSWDVNYGYTF.

As DNA, the CDR3 is TGCGCCAGCAGCCCGGGACAGGGTAATCAGCCCCAGCATTTT. This translates into CASSPGQGNQPQHF. The chain links TRBV5-1 to TRBJ1-5, with 9 bases fitting TRBD1. There are 14 residues in the CDR3. The trim removed 4 bases at V and 4 bases at J, leaving 3 bases unmatched. The germline V gene encodes CDR1 SGHRS and CDR2 YFSETQ.

This chain links TRBV29-1 with TRBJ2-1, with TRBD1 identical over 8 bases. The length of the CDR3 is 13 residues. The V segment lost 4 bases and the J segment 8 bases; nucleotides outside the gene matches: 7. Germline lookup yields CDR1 SQVTM and CDR2 ANQGSEA. The CDR3 DNA is TGCAGCGTTGGGGGGCAGGGGGCGGATGAGCAGTTCTTC. It specifies CSVGGQGADEQFF.

V usage is TRBV30 and J usage is TRBJ1-1; D is unclear. CDR1 is GTSNPN and CDR2 is SVGIG in the germline V gene (reference sequence). CDR3 length: 14 residues. The V and J ends lost 3 bases and 0 bases respectively, with 11 bases between them. The CDR3 spells CAWRSGPMNTEAFF. The CDR3 DNA sequence: TGTGCCTGGAGGTCAGGCCCGATGAACACTGAAGCTTTCTTT.

This chain uses TRBV20-1 with TRBJ2-3, with unresolved D. V lost 6 bases, J lost 11 bases, and 12 bases lay in between. This CDR3 is 10 amino acids long. CDR1 is DFQATT and CDR2 is SNEGSKA in the germline V gene (reference sequence). The CDR3 DNA sequence: TGCAGTGCAAAGACACCGGTGCAGTATTTT. It yields the protein CSAKTPVQYF.

The gene calls are TRBV29-1 and TRBJ2-3; the match to TRBD2 covers 9 bases. Looked up from germline, CDR1 is SQVTM and CDR2 is ANQGSEA. J lost 1 base, V lost 7 bases, and 6 bases had no gene match. This CDR3 has 14 amino acids. CDR3 in amino acids: CSGGSGGGTDTQYF. CDR3 nucleotide sequence: TGCAGCGGAGGTAGCGGGGGCGGCACAGATACGCAGTATTTT.

This chain links TRBV18 with TRBJ1-6, with D possibly being TRBD1 (5 bases). With 6 bases removed from V and 7 bases from J, the gap between germline ends came to 16 bases. The CDR3 spans 15 residues. Germline loops: CDR1 KGHSH, CDR2 LQKENI. The CDR3 reads CASSSAGGVNSPLHF. DNA of the CDR3: TGTGCCAGCTCGTCGGCCGGGGGGGTGAATTCACCCCTCCACTTT.

V and J are TRBV2 and TRBJ2-7; 12 bases fit TRBD1. The germline gives CDR1 SNHLY, CDR2 FYNNEI. The V gene end was trimmed by 2 bases and the J gene end by 7 bases; junction bases not matched to a gene: 9. The CDR3 covers 16 residues. For the CDR3, the DNA is TGTGCCAGCAGTGAAACGACCGGGACAGGGGGCTGGGAGCAGTACTTC. Protein product: CASSETTGTGGWEQYF.

This clone was seen a handful of times. The chain is built from TRBV30 and TRBJ1-6; possible D gene TRBD1, 5 bases. Trimming took off 8 bases at V and 8 bases at J, with 19 bases between the two ends. Germline V gene lookup returns CDR1 GTSNPN and CDR2 SVGIG (reference sequence). This CDR3 is built from 14 residues. CDR3 nucleotides: TGTGCCAGGGGCCGGGACGGGCCAGATTCACCCCTCCACTTT. Amino acid sequence: CARGRDGPDSPLHF.

V is TRBV1 and J is TRBJ2-7; TRBD1, the D gene given by the table, was not confirmed from the DNA. TRBV1 corresponds to a pseudogene. The length of the CDR3 is 8 residues. The CDR3 DNA reads as TGCACCAGCAGCGCCAGGATCTTC. Translated, it gives CTSSARIF.

J is TRBJ1-2 and V is TRBV30; D not certain. The CDR3 is made up of 12 amino acids. Germline-derived CDR1 and CDR2 are GTSNPN and SVGIG (reference sequence). Trimming shortened V by 4 bases and J by 1 base, and 7 bases separated the two germline ends. The chain's CDR3 is CAWKDGNYGYTF. Here the CDR3 DNA reads TGTGCCTGGAAGGACGGTAACTATGGCTACACCTTC.